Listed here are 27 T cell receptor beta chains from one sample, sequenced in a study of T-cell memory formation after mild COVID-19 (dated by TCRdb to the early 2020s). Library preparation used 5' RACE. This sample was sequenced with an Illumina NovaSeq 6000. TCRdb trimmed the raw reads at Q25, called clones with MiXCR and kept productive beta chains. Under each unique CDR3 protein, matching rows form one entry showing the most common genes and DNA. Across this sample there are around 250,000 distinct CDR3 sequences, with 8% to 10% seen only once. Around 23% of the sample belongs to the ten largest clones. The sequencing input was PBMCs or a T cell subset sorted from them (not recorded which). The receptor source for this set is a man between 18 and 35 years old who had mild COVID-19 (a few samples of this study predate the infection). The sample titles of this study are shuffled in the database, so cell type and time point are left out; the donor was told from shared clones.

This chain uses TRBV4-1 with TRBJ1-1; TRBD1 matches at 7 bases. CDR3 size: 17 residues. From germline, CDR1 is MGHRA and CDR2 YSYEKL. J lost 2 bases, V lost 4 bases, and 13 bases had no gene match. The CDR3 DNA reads TGCGCCAGCAGCCCCCTGAAGACAGGGAACAGAAACACTGAAGCTTTCTTT. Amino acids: CASSPLKTGNRNTEAFF.

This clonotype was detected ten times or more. The CDR3 nucleotides are TGTGCCAGCAGTTACTCTTCAGGGGGCTTTTACGAGCAGTACTTC. Translated: CASSYSSGGFYEQYF. The rearrangement uses TRBV6-5 and TRBJ2-7, with 8 bases matching TRBD1. Looked up from germline, CDR1 is MNHEY and CDR2 is SVGAGI. CDR3 size: 15 residues. J lost 4 bases, V lost 0 bases, and 5 bases had no gene match.

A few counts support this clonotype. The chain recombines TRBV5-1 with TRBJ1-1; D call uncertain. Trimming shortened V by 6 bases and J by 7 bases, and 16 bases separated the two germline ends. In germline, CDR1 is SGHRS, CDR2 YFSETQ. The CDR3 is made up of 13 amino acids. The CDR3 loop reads CASTGPNGFEAFF. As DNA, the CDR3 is TGCGCCAGCACCGGACCCAACGGGTTTGAAGCTTTCTTT.

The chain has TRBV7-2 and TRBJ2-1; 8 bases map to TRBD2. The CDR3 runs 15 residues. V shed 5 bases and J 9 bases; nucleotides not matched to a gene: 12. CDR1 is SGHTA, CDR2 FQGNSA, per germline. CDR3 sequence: CASSPGGASASEQFF. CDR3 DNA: TGTGCCAGCAGCCCCGGGGGGGCCTCTGCAAGTGAGCAGTTCTTC.

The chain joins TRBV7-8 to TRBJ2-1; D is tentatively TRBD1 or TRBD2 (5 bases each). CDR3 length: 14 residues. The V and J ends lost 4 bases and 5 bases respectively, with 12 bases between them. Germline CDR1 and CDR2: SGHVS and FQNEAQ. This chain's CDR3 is CASSYPGRDNEQFF. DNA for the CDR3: TGTGCCAGCAGCTACCCGGGACGAGACAATGAGCAGTTCTTC.

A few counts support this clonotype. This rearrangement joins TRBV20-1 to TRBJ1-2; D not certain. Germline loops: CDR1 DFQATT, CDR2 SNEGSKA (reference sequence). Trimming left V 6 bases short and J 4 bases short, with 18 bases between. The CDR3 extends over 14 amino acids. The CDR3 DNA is TGCAGTGCGGTTAGGATCTCCCATGGCTATGGCTACACCTTC. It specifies CSAVRISHGYGYTF.

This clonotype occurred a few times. As DNA, the CDR3 is TGCGCCAGCAGTTTTAGTGGGCGGGGGAGTACAGATACGCAGTATTTT. Translation: CASSFSGRGSTDTQYF. V gene TRBV10-2 combines with J gene TRBJ2-3, with TRBD2 matching over 7 bases. Germline V gives CDR1 WSHSY, CDR2 SAAADI. CDR3 size: 16 residues. V lost 5 bases, J lost 3 bases, and 11 bases stayed unmatched.

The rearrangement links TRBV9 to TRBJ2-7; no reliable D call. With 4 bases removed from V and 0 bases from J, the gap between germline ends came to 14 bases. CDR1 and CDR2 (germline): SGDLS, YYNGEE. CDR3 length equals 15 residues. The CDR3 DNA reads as TGTGCCAGCAGCCCCATGGAGATAAGCTCCTACGAGCAGTACTTC. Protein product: CASSPMEISSYEQYF.

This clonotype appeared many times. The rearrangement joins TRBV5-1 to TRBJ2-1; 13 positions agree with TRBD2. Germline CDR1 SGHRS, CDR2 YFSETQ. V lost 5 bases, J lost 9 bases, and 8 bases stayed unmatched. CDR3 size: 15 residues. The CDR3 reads CASRQTSGGPSEQFF. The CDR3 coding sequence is TGCGCCAGCAGGCAGACTAGCGGGGGGCCTAGTGAGCAGTTCTTC.

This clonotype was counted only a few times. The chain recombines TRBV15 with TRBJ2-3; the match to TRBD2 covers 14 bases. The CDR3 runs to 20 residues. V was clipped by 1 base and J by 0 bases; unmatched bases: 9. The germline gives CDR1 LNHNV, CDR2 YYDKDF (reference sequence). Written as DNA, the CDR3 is TGTGCCACCAGCAGAGGGACTAGCGGGGGGCCATTCTCTAGCACAGATACGCAGTATTTT. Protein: CATSRGTSGGPFSSTDTQYF.

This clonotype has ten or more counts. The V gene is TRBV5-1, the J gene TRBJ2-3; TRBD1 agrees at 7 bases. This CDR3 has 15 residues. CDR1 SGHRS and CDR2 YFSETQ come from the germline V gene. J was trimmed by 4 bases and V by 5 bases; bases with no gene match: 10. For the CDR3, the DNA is TGCGCCAGCAGGCGCCGAACAGGGGATGCAGATACGCAGTATTTT. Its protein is CASRRRTGDADTQYF.

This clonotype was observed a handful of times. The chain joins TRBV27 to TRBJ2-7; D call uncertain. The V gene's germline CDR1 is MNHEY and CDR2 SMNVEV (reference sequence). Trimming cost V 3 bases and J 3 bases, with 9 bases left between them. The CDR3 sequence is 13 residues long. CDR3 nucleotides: TGTGCCAGCAGTTTTACGAGCCTCTACGAGCAGTACTTC. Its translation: CASSFTSLYEQYF.

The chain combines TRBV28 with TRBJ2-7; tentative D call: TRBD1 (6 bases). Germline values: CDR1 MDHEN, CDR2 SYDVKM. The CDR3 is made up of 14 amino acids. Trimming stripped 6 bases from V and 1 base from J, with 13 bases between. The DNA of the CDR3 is TGTGCCAGCAGCGCACAGGGTCGATCCTACGAGCAGTACGTC. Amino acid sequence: CASSAQGRSYEQYV.

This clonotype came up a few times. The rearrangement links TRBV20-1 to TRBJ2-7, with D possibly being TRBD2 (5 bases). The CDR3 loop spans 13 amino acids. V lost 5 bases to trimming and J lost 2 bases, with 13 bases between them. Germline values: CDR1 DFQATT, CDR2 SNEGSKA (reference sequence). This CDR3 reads CSASSIGAYEQYV. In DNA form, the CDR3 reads TGCAGTGCTTCCTCGATCGGGGCCTACGAGCAGTACGTC.

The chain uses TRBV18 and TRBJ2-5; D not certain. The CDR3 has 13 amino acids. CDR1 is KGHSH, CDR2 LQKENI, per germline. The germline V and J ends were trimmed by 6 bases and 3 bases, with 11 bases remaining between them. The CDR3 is CASSLPLKETQYF. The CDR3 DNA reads TGTGCCAGCTCCCTTCCGTTGAAAGAGACCCAGTACTTC.

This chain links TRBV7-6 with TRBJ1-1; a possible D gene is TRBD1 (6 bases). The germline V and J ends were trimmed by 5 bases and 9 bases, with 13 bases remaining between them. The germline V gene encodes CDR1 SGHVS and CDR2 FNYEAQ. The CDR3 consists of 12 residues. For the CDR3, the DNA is TGTGCCAGCAGCCCAGGGGACACCCAAGCTTTCTTT. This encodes CASSPGDTQAFF. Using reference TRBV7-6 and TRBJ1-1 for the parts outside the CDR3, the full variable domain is GAGVSQSPRYKVTKRGQDVALRCDPISGHVSLYWYRQALGQGPEFLTYFNYEAQQDKSGLPNDRFSAERPEGSISTLTIQRTEQRDSAMYRCASSPGDTQAFFGQGTRLTVV.

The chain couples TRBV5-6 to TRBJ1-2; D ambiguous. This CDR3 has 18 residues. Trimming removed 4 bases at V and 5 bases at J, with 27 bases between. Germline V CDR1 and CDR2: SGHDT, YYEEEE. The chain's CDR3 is CASSVVVEGPSLRYGYTF. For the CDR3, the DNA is TGTGCCAGCAGCGTGGTAGTAGAGGGCCCCTCACTACGATATGGCTACACCTTC.

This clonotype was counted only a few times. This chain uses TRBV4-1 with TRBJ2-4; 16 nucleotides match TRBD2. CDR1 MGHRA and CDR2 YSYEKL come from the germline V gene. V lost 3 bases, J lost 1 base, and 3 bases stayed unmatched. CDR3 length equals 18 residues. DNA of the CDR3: TGCGCCAGCAGCCAGGGACTAGCGGGGGGGCGGGCCAAAAACATTCAGTACTTC. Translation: CASSQGLAGGRAKNIQYF.

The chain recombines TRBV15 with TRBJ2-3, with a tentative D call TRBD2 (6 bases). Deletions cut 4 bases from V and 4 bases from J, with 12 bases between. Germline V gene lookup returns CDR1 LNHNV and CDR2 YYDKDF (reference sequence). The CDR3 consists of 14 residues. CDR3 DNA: TGTGCCACCAGCACCCGACTAGTTCCAGATACGCAGTATTTT. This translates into CATSTRLVPDTQYF.

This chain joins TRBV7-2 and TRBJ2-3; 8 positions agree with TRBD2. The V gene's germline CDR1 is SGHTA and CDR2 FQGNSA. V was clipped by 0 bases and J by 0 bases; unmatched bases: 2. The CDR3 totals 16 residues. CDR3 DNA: TGTGCCAGCAGCTTAGCGTCTAGCGGGAGCACAGATACGCAGTATTTT. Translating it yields CASSLASSGSTDTQYF.

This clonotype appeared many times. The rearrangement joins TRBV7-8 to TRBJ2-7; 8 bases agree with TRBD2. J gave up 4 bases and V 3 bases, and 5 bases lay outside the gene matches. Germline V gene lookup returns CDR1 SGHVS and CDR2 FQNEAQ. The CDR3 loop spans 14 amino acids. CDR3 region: CASSLGGGLYEQYV. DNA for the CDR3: TGTGCCAGCAGCTTGGGCGGGGGGCTTTACGAGCAGTACGTC.

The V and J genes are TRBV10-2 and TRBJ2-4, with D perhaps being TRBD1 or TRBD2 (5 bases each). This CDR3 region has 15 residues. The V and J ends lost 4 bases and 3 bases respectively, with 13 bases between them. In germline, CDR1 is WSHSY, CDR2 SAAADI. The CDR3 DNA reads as TGCGCCAGCAGTGTCCGGGGCCCGGGCAAAAACATTCAGTACTTC. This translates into CASSVRGPGKNIQYF.

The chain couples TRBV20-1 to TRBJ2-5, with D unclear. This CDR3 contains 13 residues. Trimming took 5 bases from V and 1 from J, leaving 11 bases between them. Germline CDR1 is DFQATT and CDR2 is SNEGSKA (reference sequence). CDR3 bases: TGCAGTGCTGTCCGTCCTGGCCAAGAGACCCAGTACTTC. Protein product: CSAVRPGQETQYF.

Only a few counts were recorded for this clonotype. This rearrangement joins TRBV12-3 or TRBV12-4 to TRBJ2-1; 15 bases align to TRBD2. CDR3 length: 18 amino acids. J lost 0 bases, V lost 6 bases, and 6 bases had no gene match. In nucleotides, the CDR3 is TGTGCCAGCAGGTCGGGACTAGCGGGGGGTCGCTCCTACAATGAGCAGTTCTTC. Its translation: CASRSGLAGGRSYNEQFF.

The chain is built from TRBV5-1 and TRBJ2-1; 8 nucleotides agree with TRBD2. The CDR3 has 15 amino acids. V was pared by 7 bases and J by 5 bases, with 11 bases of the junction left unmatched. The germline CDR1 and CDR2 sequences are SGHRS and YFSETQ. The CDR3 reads CASHPGTSGHNEQFF. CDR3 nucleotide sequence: TGCGCCAGCCACCCGGGAACTAGCGGCCACAATGAGCAGTTCTTC.

The CDR3 DNA reads as TGTGCCAGCAGCGACAGTCTTTACTCCTACGAGCAGTACGTC. This encodes CASSDSLYSYEQYV. V usage is TRBV21-1 and J usage is TRBJ2-7; TRBD1, as called in the table, went unchecked against the DNA. TRBV21-1 has pseudogene status. The CDR3 is made up of 14 amino acids.

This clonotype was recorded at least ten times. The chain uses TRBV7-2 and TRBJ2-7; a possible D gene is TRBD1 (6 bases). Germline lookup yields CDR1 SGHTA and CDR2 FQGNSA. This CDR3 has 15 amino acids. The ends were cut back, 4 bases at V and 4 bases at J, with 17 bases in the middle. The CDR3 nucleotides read TGTGCCAGCAGCTCTGGAAGGACAGTGTCTTACGAGCAGTACTTC. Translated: CASSSGRTVSYEQYF.